The 25 T cell receptor beta chains below all came from one sample that was sequenced in a study of blood T cell repertoires in COVID-19. Some clones are missing from TCRdb's copy, which holds only in-frame ones; the method was immunoSEQ multiplex PCR. Of tens of thousands of clones listed, 80% to 90% are singletons. Sequencing input: peripheral blood. The receptors were gathered from a man aged 80 or over with acute or convalescent COVID-19.

The chain couples TRBV3-1 (or the pseudogene TRBV3-2) to TRBJ2-7; 12 nucleotides align to TRBD1. The junction had 6 bases not matched to a gene; V was cut back by 1 base and J by 5 bases. Germline CDR1 reads LGHDT; CDR2 reads YNNKEL (reference sequence). There are 16 residues in the CDR3. CDR3 sequence (DNA): TGTGCCAGCAGCCAAGGGCCCGGGACAGGGGGCAACGAGCAGTACTTC. It translates to CASSQGPGTGGNEQYF.

The chain employs TRBV5-5 and TRBJ2-7, with D perhaps TRBD2 (6 bases). CDR1 is SGHKS and CDR2 is YYEKEE in the germline V gene (reference sequence). The CDR3 is made up of 14 amino acids. V lost 1 base and J lost 3, with 11 bases in between. The CDR3 nucleotides are TGTGCCAGCAGCTTGCAGGGAGGCTTCTACGAGCAGTACTTC. This sequence encodes CASSLQGGFYEQYF. The variable domain in full, completed from reference TRBV5-5 and TRBJ2-7, reads DAGVTQSPTHLIKTRGQQVTLRCSPISGHKSVSWYQQVLGQGPQFIFQYYEKEERGRGNFPDRFSARQFPNYSSELNVNALLLGDSALYLCASSLQGGFYEQYFGPGTRLTVT.

The chain employs TRBV24-1 and TRBJ2-2; a possible D gene is TRBD2 (6 bases). Trimming stripped 3 bases from V and 1 base from J, with 11 bases between. The CDR3 contains 16 residues. From germline, CDR1 is KGHDR and CDR2 SFDVKD. The CDR3 spells CATSDRGSKNTGELFF. The CDR3 nucleotides are TGTGCCACCAGTGATCGGGGGTCGAAGAACACCGGGGAGCTGTTTTTT.

The rearrangement uses TRBV3-1 (or the pseudogene TRBV3-2) and TRBJ1-2; no definite D call. CDR3 length equals 14 residues. Per germline, CDR1 LGHDT and CDR2 YNNKEL (reference sequence). With 0 bases removed from V and 8 bases from J, the gap between germline ends came to 13 bases. The CDR3 is CASSQDYRGGGYTF. CDR3 nucleotide sequence: TGTGCCAGCAGCCAAGATTATCGGGGAGGGGGCTACACCTTC.

J is TRBJ2-5 and V is TRBV5-1; TRBD1 matches 10 bases. Looked up from germline, CDR1 is SGHRS and CDR2 is YFSETQ. The CDR3 length is 15 residues. J lost 5 bases, V lost 5 bases, and 9 bases had no gene match. The CDR3: CASRTGTGVGETQYF. CDR3 coding DNA: TGCGCCAGCAGGACCGGGACAGGGGTTGGGGAGACCCAGTACTTC.

The chain combines TRBV15 with TRBJ2-6; no clear D. The germline V and J ends were trimmed by 0 bases and 0 bases, with 12 bases remaining between them. Germline-derived CDR1 and CDR2 are LNHNV and YYDKDF (reference sequence). This CDR3 has 18 amino acids. CDR3 protein: CATSRDLPRYSGANVLTF. The CDR3 coding sequence is TGTGCCACCAGCAGAGATCTGCCCAGGTACTCTGGGGCCAACGTCCTGACTTTC. Drawing the rest from reference TRBV15 and TRBJ2-6, the complete variable domain is DAMVIQNPRYQVTQFGKPVTLSCSQTLNHNVMYWYQQKSSQAPKLLFHYYDKDFNNEADTPDNFQSRRPNTSFCFLDIRSPGLGDTAMYLCATSRDLPRYSGANVLTFGAGSRLTVL.

V is TRBV5-1 and J is TRBJ2-1, with D perhaps TRBD1 (8 bases). Trimming took 4 bases from V and 6 from J, leaving 20 bases between them. Germline V CDR1 and CDR2: SGHRS, YFSETQ. This CDR3 comprises 16 residues. Written as DNA, the CDR3 is TGCGCCAGCAGCCCGACCTTACAGGGGGGGGGCAATGAGCAGTTCTTC. It codes for CASSPTLQGGGNEQFF.

The chain couples TRBV5-6 to TRBJ1-2; D not resolved. Germline-derived CDR1 and CDR2 are SGHDT and YYEEEE. V was pared by 4 bases and J by 4 bases, with 14 bases between. The CDR3 loop spans 14 amino acids. The CDR3 loop is CASSLPGFGYGYTF. For the CDR3, the DNA is TGTGCCAGCAGCCTCCCAGGTTTCGGCTATGGCTACACCTTC.

The chain employs TRBV6-5 and TRBJ1-1, with TRBD1 as a possible D gene (5 bases). The germline V gene encodes CDR1 MNHEY and CDR2 SVGAGI. The CDR3 sequence is 13 residues long. V lost 7 bases to trimming and J lost 3 bases, with 12 bases between them. CDR3 in DNA: TGTGCCAGCATTAGTGGCAGGGACACTGAAGCTTTCTTT. It encodes CASISGRDTEAFF.

The chain links TRBV12-3 or TRBV12-4 to TRBJ2-7, with a weak D call TRBD1 (5 bases). Trimming stripped 5 bases from V and 6 bases from J, with 8 bases between. This CDR3 region has 11 residues. As DNA, the CDR3 is TGTGCCAGCAGTCTCGACAGCGAGCAGTACTTC. Its translation is CASSLDSEQYF.

The V and J genes are TRBV2 and TRBJ1-1; 8 nucleotides line up with TRBD1. The CDR3 totals 13 residues. V lost 6 bases and J lost 5; bases outside the gene matches: 5. Germline CDR1 SNHLY, CDR2 FYNNEI. CDR3 sequence reads: CASRGQGWTEAFF. CDR3 nucleotides: TGTGCCAGCAGAGGACAGGGTTGGACTGAAGCTTTCTTT.

The J gene is TRBJ1-1, the V gene TRBV27; D remains ambiguous. V was trimmed by 1 base and J by 1 base, leaving 7 bases between them. The CDR3 length is 14 residues. Germline V CDR1 and CDR2: MNHEY, SMNVEV (reference sequence). The DNA of the CDR3 is TGTGCCAGCAGTTTATTCTGGCAGAACACTGAAGCTTTCTTT. This encodes CASSLFWQNTEAFF.

The sample holds one count of this clone. J is TRBJ1-6 and V is TRBV5-1; D is uncertain. Germline V gene data show CDR1 as SGHRS and CDR2 as YFSETQ. The CDR3 extends over 14 amino acids. Trimming took 2 bases from V and 9 from J, leaving 12 bases between them. CDR3 DNA sequence: TGCGCCAGCAGCTTACGGGAAAATGGTTCACCCCTCCACTTT. It codes for CASSLRENGSPLHF.

The rearrangement links TRBV13 to TRBJ1-4, with D hard to call. CDR1 is PRHDT, CDR2 FYEKMQ, per germline (reference sequence). The CDR3 runs to 13 residues. The V gene lost 6 bases and the J gene lost 7 bases, with 12 bases spanning the gap. The CDR3 sequence: CASSSYGVEKLFF. CDR3 bases: TGTGCCAGCAGTTCGTACGGGGTTGAAAAACTGTTTTTT.

This chain joins TRBV2 and TRBJ1-6; D not certain. This CDR3 is 13 amino acids long. The V gene's germline CDR1 is SNHLY and CDR2 FYNNEI. V lost 8 bases to trimming and J lost 4 bases, with 9 bases between them. CDR3 loop: CASRSDYNSPLHF. The CDR3 region has the DNA TGTGCCAGCCGATCAGATTATAATTCACCCCTCCACTTT. Together with reference TRBV2 and TRBJ1-6, the CDR3 gives the full variable domain: EPEVTQTPSHQVTQMGQEVILRCVPISNHLYFYWYRQILGQKVEFLVSFYNNEISEKSEIFDDQFSVERPDGSNFTLKIRSTKLEDSAMYFCASRSDYNSPLHFGNGTRLTVT.

The V and J genes are TRBV28 and TRBJ2-7; 7 positions agree with TRBD2. After removal of 3 bases from V and 7 bases from J, the junction contained 21 bases not matched to a gene. CDR1 and CDR2 from the germline V gene are MDHEN and SYDVKM. This CDR3 is built from 18 residues. The CDR3 DNA reads TGTGCCAGCAGTTTTTTATCTAGGTCCTCGGTCCGGCGGGGGGAGCAGTACTTC. Protein sequence: CASSFLSRSSVRRGEQYF.

This chain links TRBV29-1 with TRBJ2-7, with 11 bases lining up with TRBD1. The CDR3 is 13 residues long. The J segment lost 5 bases and the V segment lost 4 bases, leaving 4 bases of the junction unmatched. Germline V gives CDR1 SQVTM, CDR2 ANQGSEA. Here the CDR3 DNA reads TGCAGCGTTGCGGGGACAGGGGGAGACGAGCAGTACTTC. Its translation: CSVAGTGGDEQYF.

This rearrangement joins TRBV28 to TRBJ2-3; possible D gene TRBD1, 6 bases. Germline V CDR1 and CDR2: MDHEN, SYDVKM. Trimming removed 2 bases at V and 5 bases at J, with 14 bases between. The CDR3 covers 15 residues. The chain's CDR3 is CASSLPNQGQDTQYF. The CDR3 DNA is TGTGCCAGCAGTTTACCGAACCAGGGGCAAGATACGCAGTATTTT.

The chain links TRBV25-1 to TRBJ1-1, with a possible D match to TRBD1 (5 bases). Germline values: CDR1 MGHDK, CDR2 SYGVNS. The V gene lost 4 bases and the J gene lost 3 bases, with 12 bases spanning the gap. CDR3 length: 14 residues. The CDR3 loop is CASSAGWRDTEAFF. CDR3 coding DNA: TGTGCCAGCAGTGCAGGGTGGCGAGACACTGAAGCTTTCTTT.

CDR3 DNA sequence: TGTGCCATTGGCGGCGCCCCTCGGGATACGCAGTATTTT. It specifies CAIGGAPRDTQYF. The V gene is TRBV10-3, the J gene TRBJ2-3; D not certain. V shed 9 bases and J shed 6 bases, with 16 bases lying between them. The length of the CDR3 is 13 residues. Germline V CDR1 and CDR2: ENHRY, SYGVKD.

DNA of the CDR3: TGCGCCAGCAGGGACGACAGGGTCGAGCAGTACTTC. Its protein product is CASRDDRVEQYF. The chain joins TRBV5-1 to TRBJ2-7; 7 bases line up with TRBD1. Germline V gene lookup returns CDR1 SGHRS and CDR2 YFSETQ. The ends lost 5 bases at V and 6 bases at J; junction bases unmatched: 5. This CDR3 is built from 12 residues.

This chain joins TRBV11-3 and TRBJ2-3; 11 bases line up with TRBD2. Per the germline V gene, CDR1 is SGHNT and CDR2 is YENEEA. This CDR3 has 16 residues. V shed 5 bases, J shed 2 bases, and the junction held 6 bases outside the gene matches. CDR3 region: CASSRNSGGVTDTQYF. CDR3 DNA: TGTGCCAGCAGCCGGAATAGCGGGGGGGTCACAGATACGCAGTATTTT.

This clone came up once. This chain joins TRBV27 and TRBJ1-5; no clear D gene. CDR1 and CDR2 from the germline V gene are MNHEY and SMNVEV (reference sequence). The CDR3 spans 15 residues. Trimming stripped 1 base from V and 0 bases from J, with 7 bases between. The CDR3 loop reads CASSLWAYSNQPQHF. The CDR3, as DNA: TGTGCCAGCAGTTTATGGGCCTATAGCAATCAGCCCCAGCATTTT.

The chain is built from TRBV7-9 and TRBJ2-1, with 12 bases lining up with TRBD2. CDR1 is SEHNR and CDR2 is FQNEAQ in the germline V gene (reference sequence). V trimming: 8 bases; J trimming: 6 bases; junction bases outside the gene matches: 5. The CDR3 spans 14 residues. The DNA of the CDR3 is TGTGCCAGCGGTCTAGCGGGGGGGGTCAATGAGCAGTTCTTC. It yields the protein CASGLAGGVNEQFF.

The chain uses TRBV4-2 and TRBJ2-2; 7 bases are shared with TRBD2. Trimming removed 1 base from V and 0 bases from J; junction bases left unmatched: 8. This CDR3 comprises 18 residues. Germline V gene lookup returns CDR1 LGHNA and CDR2 YNFKEQ. The CDR3: CASSQVGYGTTNTGELFF. As DNA, the CDR3 is TGTGCCAGCAGCCAAGTCGGTTATGGGACTACGAACACCGGGGAGCTGTTTTTT.